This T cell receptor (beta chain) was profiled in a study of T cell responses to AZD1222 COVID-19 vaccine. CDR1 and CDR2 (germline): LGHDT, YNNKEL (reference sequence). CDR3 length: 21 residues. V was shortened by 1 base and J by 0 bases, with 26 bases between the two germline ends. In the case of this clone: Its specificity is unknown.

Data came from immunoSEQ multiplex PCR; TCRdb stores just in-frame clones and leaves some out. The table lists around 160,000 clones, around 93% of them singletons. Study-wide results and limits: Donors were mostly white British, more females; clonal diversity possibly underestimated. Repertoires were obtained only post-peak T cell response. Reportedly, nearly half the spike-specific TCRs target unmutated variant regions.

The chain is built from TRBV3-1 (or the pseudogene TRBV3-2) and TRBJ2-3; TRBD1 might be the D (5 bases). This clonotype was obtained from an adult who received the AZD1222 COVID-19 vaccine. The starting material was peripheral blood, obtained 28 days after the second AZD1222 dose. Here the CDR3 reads CASSQGGLFGAVRPSTDTQYF. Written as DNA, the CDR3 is TGTGCCAGCAGCCAAGGGGGATTGTTTGGGGCGGTCAGGCCTAGCACAGATACGCAGTATTTT.